These T cell receptor beta chains were read from a single sample in a study of a mutant IDH1 vaccine in newly diagnosed glioma. Their antigens are not known. The method was immunoSEQ multiplex PCR; TCRdb's version includes in-frame clones alone and lacks a portion of them. This table has around 41,000 clones, about 78% appearing once. The specimen was PBMCs, collected from a glioma patient whose treatment included an IDH1 peptide vaccine. The receptors shown here come from a woman aged 40 to 50 with glioma. Some clones in this sample may be carry-over from other donors' samples. The CDR3 runs from the conserved cysteine through the conserved F or W. D genes are given only for firm matches. Part of the rows lack a size; the others show once, few, many or a class for expanded clones.

TRBV6-1	NA	NA	TRBJ2-6	CASSVVSGANVLTF	TGTGCCAGCAGTGTGGTCTCTGGGGCCAACGTCCTGACTTTC
TRBV7-6	NA	NA	TRBJ1-4	CASSLPYEKLFF	TGTGCCAGCAGCTTACCCTATGAAAAACTGTTTTTT
TRBV19	NA	NA	TRBJ1-3	CASLSAAAGNTIYF	TGTGCCAGCCTAAGCGCGGCTGCTGGAAACACCATATATTTT
TRBV6-6	few	NA	TRBJ1-2	CASSYSVQNYGYTF	TGTGCCAGCAGTTACTCGGTACAGAACTATGGCTACACCTTC
TRBV7-8	NA	NA	TRBJ2-5	CASSLGRTPKETQYF	TGTGCCAGCAGCTTAGGGAGGACACCTAAAGAGACCCAGTACTTC
TRBV18	NA	NA	TRBJ2-7	CASSPGGPGTREQYF	TGTGCCAGCTCACCAGGCGGGCCCGGGACGCGGGAGCAGTACTTC
TRBV4-2	few	NA	TRBJ1-1	CASSLYRDGNTEAFF	TGTGCCAGCAGCCTCTATCGGGACGGCAACACTGAAGCTTTCTTT
TRBV10-3	few	NA	TRBJ1-1	CAIKDSAFMNTEAFF	TGTGCCATCAAGGACAGCGCCTTTATGAACACTGAAGCTTTCTTT
TRBV29-1	few	NA	TRBJ1-1	CSVEGSITNTEAFF	TGCAGCGTTGAAGGCAGTATCACCAACACTGAAGCTTTCTTT
TRBV7-9	NA	NA	TRBJ2-2	CASSFSGRANTGELFF	TGTGCCAGCAGCTTCTCGGGAAGGGCGAACACCGGGGAGCTGTTTTTT
TRBV15	NA	NA	TRBJ1-3	CATSRDLSNTGNTIYF	TGTGCCACCAGCAGAGACCTAAGTAATACTGGAAACACCATATATTTT
TRBV15	few	NA	TRBJ2-2	CATSRRNAGELFF	TGTGCCACCAGCAGACGGAATGCCGGGGAGCTGTTTTTT
TRBV6-5	NA	TRBD1	TRBJ1-1	CASSWDRIEAFF	TGTGCCAGCAGTTGGGACAGGATCGAAGCTTTCTTT
TRBV14	NA	TRBD1	TRBJ1-2	CASSQWTGISPGYGYTF	TGTGCCAGCAGCCAATGGACAGGGATTAGCCCCGGCTATGGCTACACCTTC
TRBV7-9	NA	NA	TRBJ1-4	CASTRATNEKLFF	TGTGCCAGTACACGGGCAACTAATGAAAAACTGTTTTTT
TRBV6-5	NA	NA	TRBJ1-5	CASSPWGGQPQHF	TGTGCCAGCAGCCCCTGGGGGGGACAGCCCCAGCATTTT
TRBV9	NA	TRBD1	TRBJ2-4	CASSVGTGTPIAQYF	TGTGCCAGCAGCGTTGGGACAGGGACCCCTATAGCTCAGTACTTC
TRBV4-1	NA	NA	TRBJ2-2	CASSQGLTGTSNTGELFF	TGCGCCAGCAGCCAGGGGCTAACCGGGACTTCGAACACCGGGGAGCTGTTTTTT
TRBV25-1	once	NA	TRBJ2-1	CASSDSRRLAYNEQFF	TGTGCCAGCAGTGATTCCCGAAGACTAGCCTACAATGAGCAGTTCTTC
TRBV6-4	NA	NA	TRBJ1-6	CASPGRNNSPLHF	TGTGCCAGCCCCGGTCGGAATAATTCACCCCTCCACTTT
TRBV6-5	NA	TRBD1	TRBJ1-4	CASSVGTAEKLFF	TGTGCCAGCAGTGTCGGGACAGCTGAAAAACTGTTTTTT
TRBV6-6	NA	NA	TRBJ2-7	CASSYGASSYEQYF	TGTGCCAGCAGTTACGGGGCGAGCTCCTACGAGCAGTACTTC
TRBV10-3	few	TRBD1	TRBJ1-5	CAISEQGSNQPQHF	TGTGCCATCAGTGAACAGGGGAGCAATCAGCCCCAGCATTTT
TRBV29-1	NA	NA	TRBJ1-2	CSVEDRGDRGYGYTF	TGCAGCGTTGAGGACCGGGGGGACCGCGGGTATGGCTACACCTTC
TRBV5-6	NA	TRBD2	TRBJ2-7	CASSLSLAGISYEQYF	TGTGCCAGCAGCTTGAGTCTAGCGGGCATCTCCTACGAGCAGTACTTC
TRBV7-2	NA	TRBD2	TRBJ2-7	CASSLGGTSGRYYEQYF	TGTGCCAGCAGCTTAGGCGGCACTAGCGGGAGGTATTACGAGCAGTACTTC
TRBV25-1	NA	NA	TRBJ1-4	CASSLGANEKLFF	TGTGCCAGCAGTTTGGGGGCTAATGAAAAACTGTTTTTT
TRBV4-2	NA	NA	TRBJ2-1	CASSQETRYNEQFF	TGTGCCAGCAGCCAAGAGACACGTTACAATGAGCAGTTCTTC
TRBV6-5	NA	NA	TRBJ1-1	CASSDRFEAFF	TGTGCCAGCAGTGACAGGTTTGAAGCTTTCTTT
TRBV27	few	NA	TRBJ2-6	CASSPLGTGANVLTF	TGTGCCAGCAGTCCCCTGGGGACAGGGGCCAACGTCCTGACTTTC
TRBV5-1	NA	TRBD1	TRBJ2-7	CASSRDRASSYEQYF	TGCGCCAGCAGCCGGGACAGGGCCAGCTCCTACGAGCAGTACTTC
TRBV5-6	NA	NA	TRBJ2-7	CASSSDRRGPHF	TGTGCCAGCAGCTCCGACAGGCGAGGTCCCCACTTC
TRBV4-3	NA	NA	TRBJ1-2	CASSQGGNYGYTF	TGCGCCAGCAGCCAAGGGGGGAACTATGGCTACACCTTC
TRBV7-2	NA	TRBD2	TRBJ2-2	CASSLASSLAGIAGELFF	TGTGCCAGCAGCTTAGCATCTAGCCTAGCGGGGATCGCCGGGGAGCTGTTTTTT
TRBV29-1	NA	TRBD1	TRBJ2-3	CSVSRTGRGTDTQYF	TGCAGCGTATCCAGGACAGGGAGAGGCACAGATACGCAGTATTTT
TRBV19	NA	TRBD1	TRBJ1-1	CASKAGGTEAFF	TGTGCCAGTAAAGCAGGGGGCACTGAAGCTTTCTTT
TRBV7-9	NA	NA	TRBJ1-1	CASSGGRLNTEAFF	TGTGCCAGCAGCGGGGGACGATTGAACACTGAAGCTTTCTTT
TRBV5-6	few	NA	TRBJ1-5	CASSLARGDQPQHF	TGTGCCAGCAGCTTGGCCAGGGGCGATCAGCCCCAGCATTTT
TRBV7-9	NA	NA	TRBJ2-7	CASSLFPQGVHEQYF	TGTGCCAGCAGCCTCTTCCCCCAAGGGGTGCACGAGCAGTACTTC
TRBV7-2	NA	NA	TRBJ2-7	CASSERSGAFYEQYF	TGTGCCAGCAGCGAGCGGTCAGGGGCATTCTACGAGCAGTACTTC
TRBV25-1	NA	NA	TRBJ2-7	CASTSPEGGVGAYEQYF	TGTGCCAGCACCTCCCCCGAAGGAGGGGTAGGAGCCTACGAGCAGTACTTC
TRBV5-6	NA	NA	TRBJ2-2	CASSSYGGNTGELFF	TGTGCCAGCAGCTCGTATGGGGGCAACACCGGGGAGCTGTTTTTT
TRBV5-6	NA	TRBD1	TRBJ1-2	CASSLGQIYGYTF	TGTGCCAGCAGCCTGGGACAGATCTATGGCTACACCTTC
TRBV27	NA	TRBD1	TRBJ1-1	CASSLDRRPGTEAFF	TGTGCCAGCAGTTTGGACAGGCGCCCGGGCACTGAAGCTTTCTTT